This TCR beta chain came from a study of cytomegalovirus exposure and HLA in healthy donors. Healthy bone marrow donors made up the donors. Trimming removed 4 bases from V and 5 bases from J, with 15 bases in between. Germline assignment: CDR1 SGDLS and CDR2 YYNGEE. The CDR3 is 15 residues long. 13 Jbeta primers and 60 Vbeta primers were used for the PCR. The data were produced by immunoSEQ multiplex PCR, yet TCRdb's version contains in-frame clones alone and is incomplete. There are tens of thousands of clones in the sample; under 80% occur only once, and roughly 1.5% lies in the top ten. In this sample, this clone turned up once.

The chain is built from TRBV9 and TRBJ2-2, with D possibly being TRBD2 (7 bases). The receptor comes from a male donor in good health and CMV-seronegative. The sequencing input was PBMCs. The CDR3 DNA is TGTGCCAGCAGCCTCAAGGGGGGGGCAACCGGGGAGCTGTTTTTT. The encoded protein is CASSLKGGATGELFF.